The 17 T cell receptor beta chains reported below all come from one sample, sequenced in a study of blood T cells in healthy people across ages. The second PCR ran about 6 to 12 cycles with a sample-barcoded 5' primer and J-beta primers. Via MiXCR, TCRdb re-called the 5' RACE reads, giving one row per CDR3 protein. This table has 1.5 million to 2 million distinct CDR3 sequences, less than 50% appearing once. The specimen sequenced was blood. These receptors came from a woman in her 40s in good health.

V is TRBV6-2 or TRBV6-3 and J is TRBJ1-4; D not certain. This CDR3 region has 11 residues. Germline CDR1 reads MNHEY; CDR2 reads SVGEGT. The germline V and J ends were trimmed by 6 bases and 7 bases, with 6 bases remaining between them. This CDR3 is CASSPSEKLFF. DNA for the CDR3: TGTGCCAGCAGCCCATCTGAAAAACTGTTTTTT.

The CDR3: CASSRTSGGTSAQETQYF. CDR3 nucleotides: TGTGCCAGCAGCCGGACTAGCGGGGGGACATCCGCTCAAGAGACCCAGTACTTC. The V gene is TRBV12-3 or TRBV12-4, the J gene TRBJ2-7; 14 nucleotides line up with TRBD2. The better agreement between TRBJ2-5 and the DNA end casts doubt on the J call. CDR3 length: 18 residues.

The chain couples TRBV20-1 to TRBJ2-7, with 10 bases aligning to TRBD2. Trimming removed 1 base from V and 7 bases from J; junction bases left unmatched: 16. Germline V gives CDR1 DFQATT, CDR2 SNEGSKA (reference sequence). This CDR3 contains 17 residues. The CDR3 DNA sequence: TGCAGTGCTAGAGGCATCAAGGGAGCGGGGGGGCGTAATGAGCAGTACTTC. Translation: CSARGIKGAGGRNEQYF.

This clonotype was detected only a few times. The rearrangement links TRBV9 to TRBJ2-3; 9 bases fit TRBD1. CDR1 is SGDLS, CDR2 YYNGEE, per germline. The CDR3 length is 16 residues. J was trimmed by 6 bases and V by 0 bases; bases with no gene match: 8. CDR3 DNA: TGTGCCAGCAGCGTAGAGTTGGGACAGGGTTGGGATACGCAGTATTTT. It yields the protein CASSVELGQGWDTQYF.

The chain recombines TRBV5-1 with TRBJ2-1; 10 bases are a match to TRBD2. Germline lookup yields CDR1 SGHRS and CDR2 YFSETQ. After removal of 5 bases from V and 2 bases from J, the junction contained 7 bases not matched to a gene. The CDR3 contains 16 residues. CDR3 sequence reads: CASRSAGLATYNEQFF. The CDR3 bases are TGCGCCAGCAGGTCCGCGGGACTAGCGACCTACAATGAGCAGTTCTTC.

The chain combines TRBV27 with TRBJ2-4; tentatively, D is TRBD2 (5 bases). Matching the DNA end better, TRBJ2-7 makes the J call doubtful. This CDR3 has 14 amino acids. The germline gives CDR1 MNHEY, CDR2 SMNVEV (reference sequence). The CDR3 is CASRFRGGLYEQYF. The CDR3 DNA follows: TGTGCCAGCAGATTCAGAGGCGGACTCTACGAGCAGTACTTC.

For this clonotype: Relative to the germline gene, one junction end is altered; a read error may explain this. The chain employs TRBV27 and TRBJ1-2, with a tentative D call TRBD1 (6 bases). The CDR3 covers 14 residues. CDR1 is MNHEY, CDR2 SMNVEV, per germline (reference sequence). CDR3 sequence reads: CASRLSEGDYGYTF. CDR3 sequence (DNA): TGTGCCAGCAGGTTATCGGAGGGGGACTATGGCTACACCTTC.

This clonotype came up a few times. For the CDR3, the DNA is TGTGCCAGCAGCAAGCAGGGCACAGATACGCAGTATTTT. Translating gives CASSKQGTDTQYF. This sequence joins TRBV6-5 and TRBJ2-3; no clear D. Germline V gives CDR1 MNHEY, CDR2 SVGAGI. The V gene lost 6 bases and the J gene lost 1 base, with 8 bases spanning the gap. This CDR3 region has 13 residues.

The V and J genes are TRBV7-6 and TRBJ2-7; 14 bases line up with TRBD2. J gave up 2 bases and V 2 bases, and 5 bases lay outside the gene matches. Per the germline V gene, CDR1 is SGHVS and CDR2 is FNYEAQ. The CDR3 extends over 17 amino acids. The CDR3 loop is CASSLPGLAGVPYEQYF. The CDR3 DNA follows: TGTGCCAGCAGCTTACCGGGACTAGCGGGGGTTCCCTACGAGCAGTACTTC.

The genes are TRBV2 and TRBJ1-6; D gene unclear. The length of the CDR3 is 14 residues. The germline V gene encodes CDR1 SNHLY and CDR2 FYNNEI. V was clipped by 6 bases and J by 10 bases, with 16 bases between them. In DNA form, the CDR3 reads TGTGCCAGCAGCCCCTCGGCGGAACGGTCACCCCTCCACTTT. Translating gives CASSPSAERSPLHF.

This clonotype was recorded a few times. This rearrangement joins TRBV12-3 or TRBV12-4 to TRBJ2-1; possibly TRBD2 for D (6 bases). TRBJ2-7 matches the DNA end more closely, so the J call is doubtful. This CDR3 has 15 amino acids. CDR3 residues: CASSLSGSSYNEQYF. The CDR3 DNA reads as TGTGCCAGCAGTCTTAGCGGTAGCTCCTACAATGAGCAGTACTTC.

Notes on this clonotype: At one boundary the junction diverges from the germline segment, which might be a read error. V usage is TRBV7-6 and J usage is TRBJ1-5; TRBD1 matches at 7 bases. The CDR3 loop spans 16 amino acids. Germline CDR1 is SGHVS and CDR2 is FNYEAQ. CDR3 loop: CASSLGQADSNQPQHF. CDR3 DNA sequence: TGTGCCAGCAGTTTAGGACAGGCCGATAGCAATCAGCCCCAGCATTTT.

The gene calls are TRBV2 and TRBJ2-3; perhaps TRBD1 as D (6 bases). Between the trimmed V and J ends, which lost 6 bases and 0 bases, there was a span of 16 bases. The germline V gene has CDR1 SNHLY and CDR2 FYNNEI. The CDR3 is 16 amino acids. Written as DNA, the CDR3 is TGTGCCAGCAGGAACAAAGGGACACTTAGCACAGATACGCAGTATTTT. Protein product: CASRNKGTLSTDTQYF.

The genes are TRBV15 and TRBJ2-1; perhaps TRBD2 as D (5 bases). The CDR3 consists of 13 residues. V lost 9 bases to trimming and J lost 4 bases, with 13 bases between them. CDR1 is LNHNV, CDR2 YYDKDF, per germline (reference sequence). CDR3 amino acids: CATGRAEYNEQFF. The CDR3, as DNA: TGTGCCACAGGACGAGCGGAGTACAATGAGCAGTTCTTC.

The rearrangement uses TRBV3-1 and TRBJ2-1; D might be TRBD2 (5 bases). This CDR3 region has 15 residues. Germline-derived CDR1 and CDR2 are LGHDT and YNNKEL (reference sequence). Trimming removed 4 bases from V and 4 bases from J, with 14 bases in between. CDR3 nucleotide sequence: TGTGCCAGCAGCCCGAAGCCCCCGGGGTACAATGAGCAGTTCTTC. Residues: CASSPKPPGYNEQFF.

The rearrangement uses TRBV7-2 and TRBJ2-1, with 8 bases fitting TRBD2. Germline values: CDR1 SGHTA, CDR2 FQGNSA. The CDR3 contains 17 residues. The junction had 10 bases not matched to a gene; V was cut back by 2 bases and J by 4 bases. The DNA for the CDR3 is TGTGCCAGCAGCTTACGGCCTGGTAGCGGGATTTACAATGAGCAGTTCTTC. Amino acid sequence: CASSLRPGSGIYNEQFF.

CDR3 sequence: CASSLRLAGAYQETQYF. For the CDR3, the DNA is TGTGCCAGCAGCTTAAGACTAGCGGGGGCGTACCAAGAGACCCAGTACTTC. The J gene is TRBJ2-5, the V gene TRBV7-6; 12 bases map to TRBD2. Germline-derived CDR1 and CDR2 are SGHVS and FNYEAQ. This CDR3 is built from 17 residues. V dropped 2 bases and J dropped 0; count of bases not matched to a gene: 4.